This T cell receptor beta chain appears in the sequencing data of a study of blood T cell repertoires in COVID-19. Overall study context: COVID-19 samples, acute and convalescent, were from the United States, Italy and Spain. Sources were T cells, B-cell-depleted T cells, or PBMCs; the material itself was cDNA or gDNA.

The authors' processing: Amplification of reference gene primers was used by the study to estimate nucleated cell counts. Using immunoSEQ multiplex PCR, the repertoire was profiled, and TCRdb retains in-frame clones only, with some absent. V and J calls and clone size follow that table, whereas D and trimming were derived from the DNA. The profile shows approximately 150,000 clones, about 87% of them singletons. The CDR3 spans 14 residues. Germline values: CDR1 MRHNA, CDR2 SNTAGT. J lost 7 bases, V lost 6 bases, and 7 bases had no gene match. The rearrangement links TRBV6-4 to TRBJ1-4; TRBD1 matches at 8 bases. The sequence was collected from a man older than 75 with acute or convalescent COVID-19. Sequences were obtained from peripheral blood. This CDR3 reads CASSPGTGGEKLFF. In DNA form, the CDR3 reads TGTGCCAGCAGCCCCGGAACAGGGGGTGAAAAACTGTTTTTT.